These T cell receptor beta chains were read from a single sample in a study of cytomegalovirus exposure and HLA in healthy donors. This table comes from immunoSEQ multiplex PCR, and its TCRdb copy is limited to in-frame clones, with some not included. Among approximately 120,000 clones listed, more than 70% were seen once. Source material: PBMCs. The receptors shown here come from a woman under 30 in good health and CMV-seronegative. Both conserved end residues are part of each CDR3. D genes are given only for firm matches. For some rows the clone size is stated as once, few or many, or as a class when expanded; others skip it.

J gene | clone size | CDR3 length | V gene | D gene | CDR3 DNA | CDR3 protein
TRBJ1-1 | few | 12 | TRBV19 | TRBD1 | TGTGCCAGTAGTATTCACGGGACAGGGGCTTTCTTT | CASSIHGTGAFF
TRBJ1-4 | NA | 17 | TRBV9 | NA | TGTGCCAGCAGCGTAGAGACAGGCTCAGCAACTAATGAAAAACTGTTTTTT | CASSVETGSATNEKLFF
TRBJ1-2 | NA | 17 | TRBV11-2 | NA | TGTGCCAGCAGCCCGAATGGGGGGGGGTGGTCTAACTATGGCTACACCTTC | CASSPNGGGWSNYGYTF
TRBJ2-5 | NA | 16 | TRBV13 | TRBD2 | TGTGCCAGCAGCTTGAGACTAGCGGGAGCCGGGGAGACCCAGTACTTC | CASSLRLAGAGETQYF
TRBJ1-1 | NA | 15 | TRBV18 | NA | TGTGCCAGCTCACTCATGACCCTCGGAGACACTGAAGCTTTCTTT | CASSLMTLGDTEAFF
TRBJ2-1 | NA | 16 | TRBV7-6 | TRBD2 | TGTGCCAGCAGCTCAGACGGACTAGCGGGAGTAGGTGAGCAGTTCTTC | CASSSDGLAGVGEQFF
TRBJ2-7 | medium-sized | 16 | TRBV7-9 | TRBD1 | TGTGCCAGCAGCTTTGCCATGAGGGGGCCCCTCTACGAGCAGTACTTC | CASSFAMRGPLYEQYF
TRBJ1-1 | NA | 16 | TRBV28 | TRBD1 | TGTGCCAGCAGCCCGAGGGACAGGGGATTAAACACTGAAGCTTTCTTT | CASSPRDRGLNTEAFF
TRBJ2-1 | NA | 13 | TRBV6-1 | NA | TGTGCCAGCAGTGAATCCACCTCGCTGGAGGAGTTCTTC | CASSESTSLEEFF
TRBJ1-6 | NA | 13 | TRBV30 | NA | TGTGCCAGGGACAATCCGGTGGGTTCACCCCTCCACTTT | CARDNPVGSPLHF
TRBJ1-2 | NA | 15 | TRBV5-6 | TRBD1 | TGTGCCAGCAGCAGAAGGACAGGGGGAGGTGTTGGCTACACCTTC | CASSRRTGGGVGYTF
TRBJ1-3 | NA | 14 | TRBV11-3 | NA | TGTGCCAGCAGCCAGGCAGGGGCTGGAAACACCATATATTTT | CASSQAGAGNTIYF
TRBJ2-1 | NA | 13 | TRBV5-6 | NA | TGTGCCAGCAGCTTGGCCCCAGGTAATGAGCAGTTCTTC | CASSLAPGNEQFF
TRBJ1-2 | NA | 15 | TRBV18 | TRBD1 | TGTGCCAGCTCATCAACCGGGACAGGGTCTGATGGCTACACCTTC | CASSSTGTGSDGYTF
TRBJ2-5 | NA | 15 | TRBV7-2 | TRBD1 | TGTGCCAGCAGCTCACCGGGACAGGCAAGGGAGACCCAGTACTTC | CASSSPGQARETQYF
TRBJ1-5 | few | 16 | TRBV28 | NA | TGTGCCAGCAGTTTATCTTCACAGTGGAGGCATCAGCCCCAGCATTTT | CASSLSSQWRHQPQHF
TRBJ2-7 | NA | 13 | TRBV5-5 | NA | TGTGCCAGCAGCTTGGTGACCAGCGGAGAGCAGTACTTC | CASSLVTSGEQYF
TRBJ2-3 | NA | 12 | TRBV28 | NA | TGTGCCAGCAGTTTACAGGGGCAGGGGCAGTATTTT | CASSLQGQGQYF
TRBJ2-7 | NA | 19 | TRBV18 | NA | TGTGCCAGCTCACCACGCGGGTCGCTATATCCAGGTTACACCTACGAGCAGTACTTC | CASSPRGSLYPGYTYEQYF
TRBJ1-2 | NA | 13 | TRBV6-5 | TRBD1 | TGTGCCAGCAGGCCAACAGGGGGTGGAGGCTACACCTTC | CASRPTGGGGYTF
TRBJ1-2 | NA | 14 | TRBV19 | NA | TGTGCCAGTAGTATAGGGACACCGAACTATGGCTACACCTTC | CASSIGTPNYGYTF
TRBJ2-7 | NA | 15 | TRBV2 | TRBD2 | TGTGCCAGCAGTGATTCTGGGACTAGCGCTTACGAGCAGTACTTC | CASSDSGTSAYEQYF
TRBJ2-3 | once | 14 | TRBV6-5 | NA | TGTGCCAGCAGTTACGAGAGCTCCACAGATACGCAGTATTTT | CASSYESSTDTQYF
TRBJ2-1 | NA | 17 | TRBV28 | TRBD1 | TGTGCCAGCAGTCTACGGGACAGGAGACAAAGATACAATGAGCAGTTCTTC | CASSLRDRRQRYNEQFF
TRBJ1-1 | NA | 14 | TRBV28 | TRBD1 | TGTGCCAGCAGTTCCGGAGGGGGCAAGACTGAAGCTTTCTTT | CASSSGGGKTEAFF
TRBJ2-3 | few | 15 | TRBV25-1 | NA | TGTGCCAGCAGTGAAGGCAGGGGTGTCACAGATACGCAGTATTTT | CASSEGRGVTDTQYF
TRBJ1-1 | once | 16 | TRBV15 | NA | TGTGCCACCAGCGGAGGTCCCTACAGGAAGAACACTGAAGCTTTCTTT | CATSGGPYRKNTEAFF
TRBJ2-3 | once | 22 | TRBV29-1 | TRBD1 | TGCAGCGTGATCGGGGGACAGGGGACCTATAGCGGGAAGTCCATCAGCACAGATACGCAGTATTTT | CSVIGGQGTYSGKSISTDTQYF
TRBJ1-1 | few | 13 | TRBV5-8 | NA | TGTGCCAGCAGCATAACAGGGAGAACTGAAGCTTTCTTT | CASSITGRTEAFF
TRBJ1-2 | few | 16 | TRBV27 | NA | TGTGCCAGCAGGTCCCAGGGTCGGCCTACTAACTATGGCTACACCTTC | CASRSQGRPTNYGYTF
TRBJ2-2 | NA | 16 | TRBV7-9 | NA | TGTGCCAGCAGCTTAGCGCGGGGCTCCGGCACCGGGGAGCTGTTTTTT | CASSLARGSGTGELFF
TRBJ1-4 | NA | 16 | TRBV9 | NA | TGTGCCAGCAGCGGCCAAACCGGGCCTTCTACGGGGAAACTGTTTTTT | CASSGQTGPSTGKLFF
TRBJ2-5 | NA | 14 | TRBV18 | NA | TGTGCCAGCTCCCCAGGGGCAGGGCGAGAGACCCAGTACTTC | CASSPGAGRETQYF
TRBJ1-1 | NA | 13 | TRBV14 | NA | TGTGCCAGCAGCCTTACAGCGAACACTGAAGCTTTCTTT | CASSLTANTEAFF
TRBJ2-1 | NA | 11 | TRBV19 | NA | TGTGCCAGTAGCCGAGGACTAGAGCAGTTCTTC | CASSRGLEQFF
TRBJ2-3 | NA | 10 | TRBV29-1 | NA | TGCAGCGTTTCGAGAGATACGCAGTATTTT | CSVSRDTQYF
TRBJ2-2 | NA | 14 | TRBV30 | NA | TGTGCCTGGAGTGGCGGCCAGGGCACCGGGGAGCTGTTTTTT | CAWSGGQGTGELFF
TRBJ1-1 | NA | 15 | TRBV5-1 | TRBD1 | TGCGCCAGCAGCACAACAGGGGAACTGAACACTGAAGCTTTCTTT | CASSTTGELNTEAFF
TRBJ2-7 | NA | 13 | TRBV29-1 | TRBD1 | TGCAGCGTTGAGTCCGGGACAGGGTTAGAGCAGTACTTC | CSVESGTGLEQYF
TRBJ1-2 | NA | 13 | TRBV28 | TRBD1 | TGTGCCAGCATCAAAGGACAGGGGCATGGCTACACCTTC | CASIKGQGHGYTF
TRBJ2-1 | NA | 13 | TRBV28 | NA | TGTGCCAGCAGTTCTGGGCACAAAAATGAGCAGTTCTTC | CASSSGHKNEQFF
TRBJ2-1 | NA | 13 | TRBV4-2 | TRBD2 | TGTGCCAGCAGCCCGACTAGCGGGGCCGGGCAGTTCTTC | CASSPTSGAGQFF
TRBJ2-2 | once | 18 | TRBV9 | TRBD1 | TGTGCCAGCAGCGCAGGGGACAGTATAACTGCAAGTACCGGGGAGCTGTTTTTT | CASSAGDSITASTGELFF
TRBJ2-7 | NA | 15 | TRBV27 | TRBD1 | TGTGCCAGCAGCCCAGGGGGCGCAGGGTCCTACGAGCAGTACTTC | CASSPGGAGSYEQYF
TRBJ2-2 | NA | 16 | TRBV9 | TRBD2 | TGTGCCAGCAGCGGTCTAGCGGGAGGTAGCACCGGGGAGCTGTTTTTT | CASSGLAGGSTGELFF
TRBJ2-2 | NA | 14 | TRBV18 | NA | TGTGCCAGCTCACCCCCAGGGAGGACCGGGGAGCTGTTTTTT | CASSPPGRTGELFF
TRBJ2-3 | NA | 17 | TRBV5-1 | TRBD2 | TGCGCCAGCACTTCTAGCGGGGGGGGACTTAGCACAGATACGCAGTATTTT | CASTSSGGGLSTDTQYF
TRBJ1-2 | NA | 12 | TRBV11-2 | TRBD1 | TGTGCCAGCAGCGCCACAGGGGTTGGCTACACCTTC | CASSATGVGYTF
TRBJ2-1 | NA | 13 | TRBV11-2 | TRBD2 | TGTGCCAGCAGCAAGCGGGAGGGCTATGAGCAGTTCTTC | CASSKREGYEQFF
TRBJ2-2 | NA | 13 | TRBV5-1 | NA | TGCGCCAGCAGCGCGAGTCCCACCGGGGAGCTGTTTTTT | CASSASPTGELFF